This TCR beta chain was recorded in a study of blood T cells in healthy people across ages. General observations from the study: Both naive CD4+ cell counts and diversity were greater in long-lived donors than in aged donors.

Trimming at V came to 4 bases and at J to 7 bases, leaving 4 bases not matched to a gene. Germline-derived CDR1 and CDR2 are MDHEN and SYDVKM. The CDR3 is 14 residues long. A minimum of 6 micrograms of total RNA was extracted per sample. This clonotype showed up just a few times. Its antigen is undetermined. The second PCR ran roughly 6 to 12 cycles with a sample-barcoded 5' primer and J-beta primers. All samples gave at least 3 million CDR3-containing paired-end reads. Each CDR3 protein is one row after TCRdb ran MiXCR on the 5' RACE reads. The top ten hold around 49% of the sample, which has a few hundred thousand distinct CDR3 sequences, roughly half seen once.

The clonotype originates from a man aged 55 to 70 in good health. This chain uses TRBV28 with TRBJ1-6; 7 positions match TRBD1. The sequenced sample consisted of blood. CDR3 nucleotides: TGTGCCAGCAGTTACAGGGGAAAGAATTCACCCCTCCACTTT. This gives the protein CASSYRGKNSPLHF. The entire variable domain, with the rest obtained from reference TRBV28 and TRBJ1-6, is as follows: DVKVTQSSRYLVKRTGEKVFLECVQDMDHENMFWYRQDPGLGLRLIYFSYDVKMKEKGDIPEGYSVSREKKERFSLILESASTNQTSMYLCASSYRGKNSPLHFGNGTRLTVT.